This T cell receptor (beta chain) is from a study of cytomegalovirus exposure and HLA in healthy donors. It was with 60 Vbeta and 13 Jbeta primers that the PCR ran. TCRdb's table, derived via immunoSEQ multiplex PCR, lists solely in-frame clones and lacks some. The sample carries 250,000 or so clones, roughly 91% recorded once. A remark on this clone: Its cognate antigen is unknown.

Points from the study as a whole: Beyond CMV serostatus, there was no information to go on about immune exposure. It was shown in a later analysis that HLA-associated TCR beta chains were more clonally expanded than other, equally common chains.

The sample was PBMCs. The clonotype was recovered from a girl aged 2-15 years in good health and CMV-seronegative.

CDR3 sequence reads: CASSLVSGGETQYF. Written as DNA, the CDR3 is TGTGCCAGCAGCTTAGTCAGCGGCGGGGAGACCCAGTACTTC. The chain joins TRBV7-6 to TRBJ2-5; tentative D call: TRBD2 (5 bases). This CDR3 spans 14 amino acids. V dropped 1 base and J dropped 5 bases, with 11 bases sitting between them. The V gene's germline CDR1 is SGHVS and CDR2 FNYEAQ.